The clone carrying this T cell receptor beta chain was seen at least ten times. This sample stems from a study of identical twins. TCRdb re-analysed the 5' RACE reads in MiXCR, keeping a single row per CDR3 protein. This table has hundreds of thousands of distinct CDR3 sequences, roughly 10% appearing once. Germline CDR1 and CDR2: LGHNA and YSLEER. The CDR3 loop spans 14 amino acids. V trimming: 2 bases; J trimming: 8 bases; junction bases outside the gene matches: 7. The specimen was memory (CD45RO+) T cells sorted from blood. The chain links TRBV4-3 to TRBJ1-2; 8 bases map to TRBD1. The TCR comes from a woman under 30 in good health. CDR3 protein: CASSQRTGTGGYTF. The CDR3 bases are TGCGCCAGCAGCCAACGGACAGGGACAGGCGGCTACACCTTC.